This T cell receptor (beta chain) is drawn from a study of T cells after yellow fever vaccination. MiXCR was run by TCRdb on the 5' RACE reads, yielding one entry per CDR3 protein. The repertoire has under 300,000 distinct CDR3 sequences, less than 9% of them found once; the top ten carry approximately 0.85%. Study results and caveats: Post-booster repertoires contained most primary-vaccination clones again (roughly 96% CD4, about 90% CD8). Peak timing came faster in the weaker secondary response, day 5 versus 15.

This clonotype was observed a few times. Its specificity is not known. The CDR3 has 13 amino acids. Trimming took off 3 bases at V and 3 bases at J, with 9 bases between the two ends. The sequence was collected from a man aged 25 to 45 who received the YFV17D yellow fever vaccine. V usage is TRBV12-3 or TRBV12-4 and J usage is TRBJ2-7, with unresolved D. Source: CD4+ T cells sorted from PBMCs, taken 15 days after the yellow fever booster vaccination. The CDR3 reads CASSLGSHYEQYF. Written as DNA, the CDR3 is TGTGCCAGCAGTTTGGGCAGCCACTACGAGCAGTACTTC.